Reported below is one T cell receptor beta chain. Its antigen remains unidentified. Sequencing used immunoSEQ multiplex PCR; TCRdb keeps in-frame clones, though not all of them. This sample carries around 70,000 clones, under 90% of them seen once, and the ten largest clones take less than 5.5%. V lost 6 bases and J lost 3; bases outside the gene matches: 7. This CDR3 has 14 residues. Germline V gene data show CDR1 as MDHEN and CDR2 as SYDVKM. The sample comes from a study of PD-L1 blockade in urothelial cancer. Overall study findings and caveats: Tumor-linked clones in blood grew more by 3 weeks in durable-benefit patients.

This receptor was identified in a man in his 70s with urothelial cancer. The specimen comprised PBMCs, sampled around atezolizumab (anti-PD-L1) treatment. The V and J genes are TRBV28 and TRBJ2-7, with 8 bases identical to TRBD2. In nucleotides, the CDR3 is TGTGCCAGCAGGCAAGCGGGAGACAACTACGAGCAGTACTTC. It specifies CASRQAGDNYEQYF.